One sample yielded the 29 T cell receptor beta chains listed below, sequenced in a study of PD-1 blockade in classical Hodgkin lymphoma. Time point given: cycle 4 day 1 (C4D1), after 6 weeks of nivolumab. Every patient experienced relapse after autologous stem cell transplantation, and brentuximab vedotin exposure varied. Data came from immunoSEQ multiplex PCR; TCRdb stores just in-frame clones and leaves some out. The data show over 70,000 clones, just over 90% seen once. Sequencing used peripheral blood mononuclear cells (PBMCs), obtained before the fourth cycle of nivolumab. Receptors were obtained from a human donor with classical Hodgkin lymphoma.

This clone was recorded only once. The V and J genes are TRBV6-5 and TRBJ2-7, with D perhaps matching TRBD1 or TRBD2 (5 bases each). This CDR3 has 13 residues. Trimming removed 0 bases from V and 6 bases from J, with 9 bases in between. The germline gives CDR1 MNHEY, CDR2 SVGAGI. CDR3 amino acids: CASSYSTGGEQYF. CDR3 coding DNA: TGTGCCAGCAGTTACTCTACAGGAGGCGAGCAGTACTTC.

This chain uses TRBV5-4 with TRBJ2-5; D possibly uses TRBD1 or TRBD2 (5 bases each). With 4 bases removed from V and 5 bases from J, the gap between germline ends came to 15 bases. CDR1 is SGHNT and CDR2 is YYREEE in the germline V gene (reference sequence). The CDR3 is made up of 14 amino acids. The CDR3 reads CASSEGLRVETQYF. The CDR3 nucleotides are TGTGCCAGCAGCGAGGGTCTCAGGGTTGAGACCCAGTACTTC.

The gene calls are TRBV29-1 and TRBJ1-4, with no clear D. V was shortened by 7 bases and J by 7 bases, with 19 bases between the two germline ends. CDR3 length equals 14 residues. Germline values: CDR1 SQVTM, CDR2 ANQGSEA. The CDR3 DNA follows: TGCAGCGCGGAAGGCCAAGGGTATGGTGAAAAACTGTTTTTT. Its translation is CSAEGQGYGEKLFF.

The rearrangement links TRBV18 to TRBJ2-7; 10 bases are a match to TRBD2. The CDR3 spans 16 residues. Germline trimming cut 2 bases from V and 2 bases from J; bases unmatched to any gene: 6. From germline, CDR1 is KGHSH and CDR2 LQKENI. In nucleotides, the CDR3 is TGTGCCAGCTCACCATCAACTAGCGGGGCCACCTACGAGCAGTACTTC. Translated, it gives CASSPSTSGATYEQYF.

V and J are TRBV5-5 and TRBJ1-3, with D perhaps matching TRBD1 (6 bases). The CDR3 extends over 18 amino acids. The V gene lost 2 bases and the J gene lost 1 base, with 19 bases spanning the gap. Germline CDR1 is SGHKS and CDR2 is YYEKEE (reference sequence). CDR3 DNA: TGTGCCAGCAGCTTTACGAAGACAGGAGGGGTATCTGGAAACACCATATATTTT. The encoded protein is CASSFTKTGGVSGNTIYF.

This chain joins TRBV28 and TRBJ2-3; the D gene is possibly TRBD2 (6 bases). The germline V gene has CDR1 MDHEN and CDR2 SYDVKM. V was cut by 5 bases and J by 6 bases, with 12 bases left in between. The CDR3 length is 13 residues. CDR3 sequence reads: CASSDIRGDTQYF. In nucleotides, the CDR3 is TGTGCCAGCAGTGACATCCGGGGGGATACGCAGTATTTT.

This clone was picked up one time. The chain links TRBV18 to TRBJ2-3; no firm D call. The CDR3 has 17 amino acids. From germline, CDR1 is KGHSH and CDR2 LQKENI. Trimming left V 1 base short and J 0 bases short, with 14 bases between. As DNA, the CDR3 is TGTGCCAGCTCACCACGGGTTACCATAACTAGCACAGATACGCAGTATTTT. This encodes CASSPRVTITSTDTQYF. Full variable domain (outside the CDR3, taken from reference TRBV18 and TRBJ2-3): NAGVMQNPRHLVRRRGQEARLRCSPMKGHSHVYWYRQLPEEGLKFMVYLQKENIIDESGMPKERFSAEFPKEGPSILRIQQVVRGDSAAYFCASSPRVTITSTDTQYFGPGTRLTVL.

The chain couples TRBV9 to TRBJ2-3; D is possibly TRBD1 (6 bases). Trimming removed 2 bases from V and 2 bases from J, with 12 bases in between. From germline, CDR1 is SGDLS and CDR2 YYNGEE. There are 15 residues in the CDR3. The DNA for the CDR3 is TGTGCCAGCAGCGTGGACACAGGGTCCACAGATACGCAGTATTTT. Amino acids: CASSVDTGSTDTQYF.

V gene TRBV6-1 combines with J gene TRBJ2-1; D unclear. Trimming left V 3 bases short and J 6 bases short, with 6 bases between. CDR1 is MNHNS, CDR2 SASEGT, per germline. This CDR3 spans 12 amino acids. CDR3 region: CASSDPGNEQFF. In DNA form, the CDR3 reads TGTGCCAGCAGTGACCCGGGCAATGAGCAGTTCTTC.

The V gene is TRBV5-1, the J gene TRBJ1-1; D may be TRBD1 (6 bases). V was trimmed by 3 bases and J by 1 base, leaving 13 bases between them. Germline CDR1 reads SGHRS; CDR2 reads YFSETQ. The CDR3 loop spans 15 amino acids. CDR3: CASSSKNRENTEAFF. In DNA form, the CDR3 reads TGCGCCAGCAGCTCAAAAAACAGGGAGAACACTGAAGCTTTCTTT.

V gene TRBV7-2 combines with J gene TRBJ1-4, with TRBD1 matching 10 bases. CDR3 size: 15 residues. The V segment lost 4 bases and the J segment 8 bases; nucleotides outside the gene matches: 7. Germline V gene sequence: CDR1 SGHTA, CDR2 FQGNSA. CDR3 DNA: TGTGCCAGCAGCTCGCAGGACAGGGGGACGGAAAAACTGTTTTTT. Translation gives CASSSQDRGTEKLFF.

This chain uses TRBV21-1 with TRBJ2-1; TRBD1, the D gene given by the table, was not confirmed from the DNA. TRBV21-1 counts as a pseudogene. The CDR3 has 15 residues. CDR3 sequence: CASSKVDRARRKQFF. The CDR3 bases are TGTGCCAGCAGCAAAGTCGACAGGGCCCGCCGAAAGCAGTTCTTC.

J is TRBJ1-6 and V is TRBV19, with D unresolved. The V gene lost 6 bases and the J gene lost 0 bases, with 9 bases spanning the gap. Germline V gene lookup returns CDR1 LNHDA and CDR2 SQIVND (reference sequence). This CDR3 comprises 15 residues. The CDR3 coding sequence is TGTGCCAGTAGCGAACTTGCCTCCTATAATTCACCCCTCCACTTT. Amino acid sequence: CASSELASYNSPLHF.

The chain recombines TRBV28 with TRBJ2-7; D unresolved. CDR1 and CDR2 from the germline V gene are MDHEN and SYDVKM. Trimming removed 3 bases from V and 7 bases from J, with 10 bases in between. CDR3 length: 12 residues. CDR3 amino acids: CASSLYGREQYF. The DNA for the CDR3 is TGTGCCAGCAGTTTGTACGGTAGGGAGCAGTACTTC.

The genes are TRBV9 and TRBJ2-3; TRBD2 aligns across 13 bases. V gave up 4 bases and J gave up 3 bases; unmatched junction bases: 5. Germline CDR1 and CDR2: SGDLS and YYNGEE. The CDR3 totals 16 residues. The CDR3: CASSPRLAGGTDTQYF. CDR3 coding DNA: TGTGCCAGCAGCCCACGACTAGCGGGGGGAACAGATACGCAGTATTTT.

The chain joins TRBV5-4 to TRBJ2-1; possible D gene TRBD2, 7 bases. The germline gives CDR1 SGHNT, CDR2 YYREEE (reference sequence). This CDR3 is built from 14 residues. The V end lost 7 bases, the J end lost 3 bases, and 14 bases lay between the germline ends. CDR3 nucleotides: TGTGCCAGCTCCCGGGGGGCGGTCTACAATGAGCAGTTCTTC. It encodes CASSRGAVYNEQFF.

In DNA, the CDR3 is TGTGCCAGCAACGCGGGTCTGTCCTACGAGCAGTACTTC. Its translation: CASNAGLSYEQYF. V gene TRBV5-6 combines with J gene TRBJ2-7; tentative D call: TRBD2 (5 bases). The CDR3 runs 13 residues. Deletions cut 6 bases from V and 1 base from J, with 11 bases between. Germline loops: CDR1 SGHDT, CDR2 YYEEEE.

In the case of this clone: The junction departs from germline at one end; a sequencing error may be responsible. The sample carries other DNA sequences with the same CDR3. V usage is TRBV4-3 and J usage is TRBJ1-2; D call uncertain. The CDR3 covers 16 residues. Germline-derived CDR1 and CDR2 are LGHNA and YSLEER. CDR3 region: CASSHGQEVPNYGYTF. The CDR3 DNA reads TGCGCCAGCAGCCATGGGCAAGAAGTTCCTAACTATGGTTACACCTTC.

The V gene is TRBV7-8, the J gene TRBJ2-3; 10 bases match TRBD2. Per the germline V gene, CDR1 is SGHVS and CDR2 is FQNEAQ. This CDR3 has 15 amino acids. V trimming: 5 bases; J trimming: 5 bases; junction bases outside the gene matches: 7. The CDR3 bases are TGTGCCAGCAGCAGAAGCGGGGGGGCAATAGATACGCAGTATTTT. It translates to CASSRSGGAIDTQYF.

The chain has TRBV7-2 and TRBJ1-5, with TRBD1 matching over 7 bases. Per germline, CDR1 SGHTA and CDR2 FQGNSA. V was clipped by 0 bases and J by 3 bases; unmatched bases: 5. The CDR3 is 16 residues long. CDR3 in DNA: TGTGCCAGCAGCTTAGCAGGGGGCGCCAACAATCAGCCCCAGCATTTT. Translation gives CASSLAGGANNQPQHF.

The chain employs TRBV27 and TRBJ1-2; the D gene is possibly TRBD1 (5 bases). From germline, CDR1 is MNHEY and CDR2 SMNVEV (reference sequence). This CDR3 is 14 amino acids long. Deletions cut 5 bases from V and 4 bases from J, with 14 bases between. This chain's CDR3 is CASSRQTDPYGYTF. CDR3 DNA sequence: TGTGCCAGCAGTAGACAGACGGACCCCTATGGCTACACCTTC.

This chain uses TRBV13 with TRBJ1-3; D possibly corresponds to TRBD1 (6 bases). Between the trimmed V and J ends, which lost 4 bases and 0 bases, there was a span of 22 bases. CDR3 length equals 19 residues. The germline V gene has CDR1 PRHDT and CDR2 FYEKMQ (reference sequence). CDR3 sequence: CASSSLLPQGHLSGNTIYF. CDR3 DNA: TGTGCCAGCAGCTCCCTCCTCCCTCAGGGACACCTCTCTGGAAACACCATATATTTT. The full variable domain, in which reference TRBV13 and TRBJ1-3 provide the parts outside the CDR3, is AAGVIQSPRHLIKEKRETATLKCYPIPRHDTVYWYQQGPGQDPQFLISFYEKMQSDKGSIPDRFSAQQFSDYHSELNMSSLELGDSALYFCASSSLLPQGHLSGNTIYFGEGSWLTVV.

The CDR3 coding sequence is TGCGCCAGCAGCCAAGAAGCCGGGGCGAGGGGTGGCTACACCTTC. Its protein is CASSQEAGARGGYTF. The chain is built from TRBV4-3 and TRBJ1-2, with D possibly TRBD1 on 5 matching bases. The CDR3 contains 15 residues. Trimming pared 0 bases from V and 7 bases from J, leaving 15 bases between. Germline V CDR1 and CDR2: LGHNA, YSLEER.

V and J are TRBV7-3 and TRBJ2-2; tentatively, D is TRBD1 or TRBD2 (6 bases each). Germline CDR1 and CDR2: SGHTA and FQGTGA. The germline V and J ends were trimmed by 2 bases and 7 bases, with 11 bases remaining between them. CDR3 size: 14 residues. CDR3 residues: CASSLSGGGGELFF. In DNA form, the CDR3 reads TGTGCCAGCAGCTTATCCGGGGGCGGCGGGGAGCTGTTTTTT.

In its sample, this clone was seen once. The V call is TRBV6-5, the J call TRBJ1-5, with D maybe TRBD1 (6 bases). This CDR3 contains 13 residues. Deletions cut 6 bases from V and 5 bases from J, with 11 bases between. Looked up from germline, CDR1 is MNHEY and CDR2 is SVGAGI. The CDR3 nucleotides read TGTGCCAGCAGGCGGACAGACCATCAGCCCCAGCATTTT. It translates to CASRRTDHQPQHF.

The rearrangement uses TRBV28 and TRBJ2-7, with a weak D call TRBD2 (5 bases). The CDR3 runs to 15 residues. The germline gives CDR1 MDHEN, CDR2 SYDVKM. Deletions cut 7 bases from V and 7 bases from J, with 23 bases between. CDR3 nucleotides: TGTGCCAGCACCTTTACCGGGATCCGCGGTTTGGAGCAGTACTTC. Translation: CASTFTGIRGLEQYF.

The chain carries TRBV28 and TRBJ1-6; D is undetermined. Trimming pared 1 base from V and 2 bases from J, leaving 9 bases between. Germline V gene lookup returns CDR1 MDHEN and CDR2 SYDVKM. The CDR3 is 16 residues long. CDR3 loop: CASSLSGRPYNSPLHF. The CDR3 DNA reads TGTGCCAGCAGTTTATCCGGACGACCCTATAATTCACCCCTCCACTTT.

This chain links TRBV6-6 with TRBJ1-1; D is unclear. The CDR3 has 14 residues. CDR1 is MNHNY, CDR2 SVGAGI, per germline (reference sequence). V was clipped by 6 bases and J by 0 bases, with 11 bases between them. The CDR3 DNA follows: TGTGCCAGCAGCCCAGGCCTCATGAACACTGAAGCTTTCTTT. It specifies CASSPGLMNTEAFF.

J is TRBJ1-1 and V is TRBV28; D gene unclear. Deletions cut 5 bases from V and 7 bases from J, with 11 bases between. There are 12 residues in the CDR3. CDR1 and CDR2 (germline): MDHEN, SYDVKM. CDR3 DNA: TGTGCCAGCAGTGGGGAGGATGTTGAAGCTTTCTTT. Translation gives CASSGEDVEAFF.